What follows describes a single TCR beta chain. The CDR3 totals 15 residues. Trimming took off 2 bases at V and 8 bases at J, with 16 bases between the two ends. Germline loops: CDR1 GTSNPN, CDR2 SVGIG (reference sequence). The source of the sample is a study of blood T cell repertoires in COVID-19. Assay used: immunoSEQ multiplex PCR; TCRdb lists only in-frame clones, some missing. The sample has 65,000 to 95,000 clones; approximately 90% are singletons. V is TRBV30 and J is TRBJ1-6, with D possibly being TRBD1 (6 bases). This receptor was identified in a man between 25 and 39 years old with acute or convalescent COVID-19. The source material was peripheral blood. For the CDR3, the DNA is TGTGCCTGGAGTTTCGGGGGGCAGCTCGATTCACCCCTCCACTTT. It is translated as CAWSFGGQLDSPLHF.